Each of the 3 T cell receptor beta chains below was sequenced from the same sample in a study of T cell clonality in common variable immunodeficiency. The protocol was immunoSEQ multiplex PCR, while the TCRdb copy is restricted to in-frame clones and leaves out a portion. Reported are about 64,000 clones, none seen only once; the ten largest carry about 1.7%. The sequencing sample was made of peripheral blood mononuclear cells. Receptors originate from a person between 18 and 75 years old in good health.

Of note for this clone: The read ends 3 residues early relative to the CDR3; the germline J gene fills the gap. The gene calls are TRBV2 and TRBJ2-7; 12 bases fit TRBD2. This CDR3 comprises 15 residues. Germline CDR1 is SNHLY and CDR2 is FYNNEI. The J segment lost 0 bases and the V segment lost 7 bases, leaving 4 bases of the junction unmatched. CDR3 DNA (partial): TGTGCCAGCACCCAGACTAGCGGGAGCTCCTACGAG. This gives the protein CASTQTSGSSYE. Given in full, the CDR3 is CASTQTSGSSYEQYF.

The sample holds many counts of this clone. The DNA ends 3 residues before the CDR3 does, and the rest of the CDR3 is filled in from the germline J gene. This sequence joins TRBV12-3 or TRBV12-4 and TRBJ1-1; tentatively, D is TRBD1 (6 bases). Trimming removed 7 bases from V and 1 base from J, with 16 bases in between. The length of the CDR3 is 15 residues. The covered CDR3 bases are TGTGCCAGCACCCTAGGGGGGGGAGGGAACACTGAA. Its protein is CASTLGGGGNTE. The full CDR3 is CASTLGGGGNTEAFF.

The sample holds a few counts of this clone. The CDR3 protein is CASSGLGQDSNQPQHF. The CDR3 DNA, read in part, is TGTGCCAGCAGTGGTCTGGGTCAGGATAGCAATCAGCCC. The chain joins TRBV2 to TRBJ1-5; D remains ambiguous. The CDR3 end falls 3 residues outside the read, so it is completed with the germline J gene. The germline CDR1 and CDR2 sequences are SNHLY and FYNNEI. The CDR3 sequence is 16 residues long. The V and J ends lost 4 bases and 0 bases respectively, with 13 bases between them.